The 23 T cell receptor beta chains below all came from one sample that was sequenced in a study of blood T cell repertoires in COVID-19. Some clones are missing from TCRdb's copy, which holds only in-frame ones; the method was immunoSEQ multiplex PCR. The sample lists under 170,000 clones; 80% to 90% were seen once. The sample comprised peripheral blood. The receptors come from a man in his 70s with acute or convalescent COVID-19.

The J gene is TRBJ2-3, the V gene TRBV5-4; possible D gene TRBD2, 6 bases. Germline V lookup: CDR1 SGHNT, CDR2 YYREEE (reference sequence). The CDR3 is 16 residues long. V lost 0 bases to trimming and J lost 0 bases, with 11 bases between them. The CDR3 reads CASSLAGTSSTDTQYF. CDR3 bases: TGTGCCAGCAGCTTGGCCGGGACTTCTAGCACAGATACGCAGTATTTT. The full variable domain, in which reference TRBV5-4 and TRBJ2-3 provide the parts outside the CDR3, is ETGVTQSPTHLIKTRGQQVTLRCSSQSGHNTVSWYQQALGQGPQFIFQYYREEENGRGNFPPRFSGLQFPNYSSELNVNALELDDSALYLCASSLAGTSSTDTQYFGPGTRLTVL.

The V and J genes are TRBV7-2 and TRBJ2-7; D might be TRBD2 (6 bases). Germline V gene lookup returns CDR1 SGHTA and CDR2 FQGNSA. The CDR3 spans 14 residues. Trimming cost V 6 bases and J 3 bases, with 15 bases left between them. Written as DNA, the CDR3 is TGTGCCAGCAGGAATAGCGGTGGCCTCTACGAGCAGTACTTC. It translates to CASRNSGGLYEQYF.

V is TRBV7-3 and J is TRBJ2-5; D perhaps matches TRBD2 (6 bases). Trimming shortened V by 5 bases and J by 5 bases, and 12 bases separated the two germline ends. Per germline, CDR1 SGHTA and CDR2 FQGTGA. CDR3 size: 13 residues. The CDR3, as DNA: TGTGCCAGCAGCCCGACTAGTATTGAGACCCAGTACTTC. Translating it yields CASSPTSIETQYF.

In nucleotides, the CDR3 is TGTGCCAGCAGCTTACAGGTCGGGCGGGGAAGCAATCAGCCCCAGCATTTT. It is translated as CASSLQVGRGSNQPQHF. V and J are TRBV7-2 and TRBJ1-5; D gene uncertain. V was cut by 2 bases and J by 1 base, with 15 bases left in between. Germline V gene sequence: CDR1 SGHTA, CDR2 FQGNSA. This CDR3 comprises 17 residues.

V is TRBV6-6 and J is TRBJ2-7; D unclear. V dropped 4 bases and J dropped 0 bases, with 13 bases sitting between them. The CDR3 loop spans 15 amino acids. Germline CDR1 and CDR2: MNHNY and SVGAGI (reference sequence). CDR3 sequence reads: CASSSPGEISYEQYF. The CDR3 DNA sequence: TGTGCCAGCAGTTCCCCGGGTGAGATCTCCTACGAGCAGTACTTC.

This chain connects TRBV5-1 to TRBJ1-1, with D perhaps matching TRBD1 (5 bases). The length of the CDR3 is 16 residues. V was trimmed by 4 bases and J by 1 base, leaving 17 bases between them. Germline V gene data show CDR1 as SGHRS and CDR2 as YFSETQ. CDR3: CASSADTRGENTEAFF. CDR3 DNA: TGCGCCAGCAGCGCGGACACCCGCGGGGAGAACACTGAAGCTTTCTTT.

This chain uses TRBV19 with TRBJ2-3; D is possibly TRBD1 (6 bases). Germline V CDR1 and CDR2: LNHDA, SQIVND (reference sequence). The V end lost 6 bases, the J end lost 1 base, and 8 bases lay between the germline ends. The CDR3 is made up of 13 amino acids. The CDR3 loop reads CASRGHGTDTQYF. In nucleotides, the CDR3 is TGTGCCAGTAGGGGACATGGCACAGATACGCAGTATTTT.

This sequence joins TRBV19 and TRBJ2-1; 13 bases map to TRBD2. The germline V gene encodes CDR1 LNHDA and CDR2 SQIVND (reference sequence). This CDR3 contains 14 residues. J lost 8 bases, V lost 5 bases, and 3 bases had no gene match. CDR3 region: CASSSGLAGDEQFF. The CDR3 nucleotides read TGTGCCAGTAGTTCAGGACTAGCGGGAGATGAGCAGTTCTTC. Variable domain in full (rest from reference TRBV19 and TRBJ2-1): DGGITQSPKYLFRKEGQNVTLSCEQNLNHDAMYWYRQDPGQGLRLIYYSQIVNDFQKGDIAEGYSVSREKKESFPLTVTSAQKNPTAFYLCASSSGLAGDEQFFGPGTRLTVL.

This chain uses TRBV5-1 with TRBJ2-4; 11 bases are shared with TRBD2. The CDR3 runs 14 residues. V gave up 2 bases and J gave up 10 bases; unmatched junction bases: 5. From germline, CDR1 is SGHRS and CDR2 YFSETQ. The CDR3 is CASSFSGGAGIQYF. As DNA, the CDR3 is TGCGCCAGCAGCTTTAGCGGGGGGGCCGGAATTCAGTACTTC.

At least ten counts were recorded for this clone. This chain connects TRBV28 to TRBJ2-7; 13 nucleotides line up with TRBD2. This CDR3 is 15 amino acids long. The germline V gene has CDR1 MDHEN and CDR2 SYDVKM. Unmatched junction bases numbered 2, after V lost 6 bases and J lost 0 bases. DNA for the CDR3: TGTGCCAGCAGCAGGACTAGCGGGAGCTCCTACGAGCAGTACTTC. This translates into CASSRTSGSSYEQYF.

CDR3 sequence reads: CASSLWGDLDEQYF. The CDR3 region has the DNA TGTGCCAGCAGCTTATGGGGGGATCTGGACGAGCAGTACTTC. The chain joins TRBV7-9 to TRBJ2-7; maybe TRBD2 (6 bases). The CDR3 runs 14 residues. The V and J ends lost 2 bases and 5 bases respectively, with 13 bases between them. In germline, CDR1 is SEHNR, CDR2 FQNEAQ (reference sequence).

In this sample, this clone turned up once. This rearrangement joins TRBV27 to TRBJ2-2; 11 bases line up with TRBD2. This CDR3 contains 17 residues. The germline CDR1 and CDR2 sequences are MNHEY and SMNVEV (reference sequence). V shed 5 bases and J 4 bases; nucleotides not matched to a gene: 9. CDR3 region: CASSPLAGGPGTGELFF. Here the CDR3 DNA reads TGTGCCAGCAGTCCATTAGCGGGAGGGCCTGGCACCGGGGAGCTGTTTTTT.

The chain couples TRBV27 to TRBJ2-5; 8 positions match TRBD2. The germline V gene has CDR1 MNHEY and CDR2 SMNVEV (reference sequence). V trimming: 4 bases; J trimming: 5 bases; junction bases outside the gene matches: 6. The length of the CDR3 is 14 residues. CDR3: CASSYGLAPETQYF. As DNA, the CDR3 is TGTGCCAGCAGTTACGGACTAGCACCTGAGACCCAGTACTTC.

In its sample, this clone was seen a few times. This chain connects TRBV29-1 to TRBJ2-7; 10 bases are shared with TRBD2. V was clipped by 7 bases and J by 2 bases; unmatched bases: 5. CDR1 is SQVTM and CDR2 is ANQGSEA in the germline V gene. The CDR3 length is 13 residues. DNA of the CDR3: TGCAGCGCTCAAGCGGGAGGGCCCTACGAGCAGTACTTC. Amino acid sequence: CSAQAGGPYEQYF.

V gene TRBV13 combines with J gene TRBJ2-7; 8 bases line up with TRBD2. Germline values: CDR1 PRHDT, CDR2 FYEKMQ (reference sequence). This CDR3 has 16 amino acids. Unmatched junction bases numbered 12, after V lost 5 bases and J lost 3 bases. CDR3 sequence reads: CASSPNGAGEGYEQYF. The CDR3 nucleotides read TGTGCCAGCAGCCCGAATGGAGCGGGAGAGGGCTACGAGCAGTACTTC.

V is TRBV2 and J is TRBJ1-2, with TRBD1 matching over 10 bases. The CDR3 covers 14 residues. The V segment lost 9 bases and the J segment 4 bases; nucleotides outside the gene matches: 8. Germline V gene data show CDR1 as SNHLY and CDR2 as FYNNEI. The CDR3 protein is CAREGQGTFYGYTF. CDR3 bases: TGTGCCAGGGAGGGACAGGGGACTTTCTATGGCTACACCTTC.

V usage is TRBV29-1 and J usage is TRBJ2-3; TRBD1 matches 7 bases. This CDR3 region has 15 residues. J gave up 3 bases and V 5 bases, and 11 bases lay outside the gene matches. Germline V gene lookup returns CDR1 SQVTM and CDR2 ANQGSEA. Here the CDR3 DNA reads TGCAGCGTTCCCGGGACAGACGTTTTTACAGATACGCAGTATTTT. It specifies CSVPGTDVFTDTQYF.

This clone has only one observation. CDR3 region: CASSQRRSSGNTIYF. The CDR3, as DNA: TGCGCCAGCAGCCAGAGACGGAGTTCTGGAAACACCATATATTTT. The gene calls are TRBV4-3 and TRBJ1-3, with no clear D. V lost 3 bases, J lost 1 base, and 10 bases lay in between. Germline lookup yields CDR1 LGHNA and CDR2 YSLEER. This CDR3 comprises 15 residues.

V gene TRBV27 combines with J gene TRBJ2-1, with D uncertain. Trimming pared 4 bases from V and 5 bases from J, leaving 15 bases between. The CDR3 extends over 15 amino acids. Per the germline V gene, CDR1 is MNHEY and CDR2 is SMNVEV (reference sequence). CDR3 in amino acids: CASSSKLQSHNEQFF. The DNA for the CDR3 is TGTGCCAGCAGTTCGAAGCTGCAAAGTCACAATGAGCAGTTCTTC.

The chain uses TRBV5-3 and TRBJ2-7; TRBD2 aligns across 10 bases. TRBV5-3 belongs to the ORF category, with a function that is uncertain. This CDR3 region has 15 residues. The V segment lost 3 bases and the J segment 3 bases; nucleotides outside the gene matches: 6. DNA for the CDR3: TGTGCCAGAAGCTCCGCTGGGACTAGCGTCTACGAGCAGTACTTC. This translates into CARSSAGTSVYEQYF.

This chain uses TRBV7-8 with TRBJ2-5, with D perhaps matching TRBD1 (5 bases). V was clipped by 0 bases and J by 4 bases, with 9 bases between them. Germline V lookup: CDR1 SGHVS, CDR2 FQNEAQ. The length of the CDR3 is 14 residues. CDR3 bases: TGTGCCAGCAGCTTAGCAGCAGGGCTAGAGACCCAGTACTTC. Residues: CASSLAAGLETQYF.

This clone was seen a few times. J is TRBJ1-5 and V is TRBV28, with D uncertain. This CDR3 has 12 amino acids. V lost 4 bases to trimming and J lost 6 bases, with 7 bases between them. Germline values: CDR1 MDHEN, CDR2 SYDVKM. The CDR3 loop reads CASSSVPQPQHF. As DNA, the CDR3 is TGTGCCAGCAGTTCCGTTCCTCAGCCCCAGCATTTT.

The J gene is TRBJ1-6, the V gene TRBV9, with 10 nucleotides matching TRBD1. The CDR3 covers 14 residues. Germline CDR1 is SGDLS and CDR2 is YYNGEE. V shed 4 bases and J 9 bases; nucleotides not matched to a gene: 4. The CDR3 DNA is TGTGCCAGCAGCCCGGGGACAGGGGTTTCACCCCTCCACTTT. Protein sequence: CASSPGTGVSPLHF.